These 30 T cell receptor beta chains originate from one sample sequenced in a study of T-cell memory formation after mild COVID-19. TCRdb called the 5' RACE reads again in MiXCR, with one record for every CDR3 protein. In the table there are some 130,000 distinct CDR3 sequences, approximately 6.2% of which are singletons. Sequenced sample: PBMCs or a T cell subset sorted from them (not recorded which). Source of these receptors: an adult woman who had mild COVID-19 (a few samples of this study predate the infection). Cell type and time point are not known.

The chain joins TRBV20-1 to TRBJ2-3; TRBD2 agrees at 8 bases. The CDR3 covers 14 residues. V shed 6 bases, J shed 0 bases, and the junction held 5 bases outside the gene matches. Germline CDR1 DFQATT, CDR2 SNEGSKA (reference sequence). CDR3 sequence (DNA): TGCAGTGCCCCGGGACTAGTCAGCACAGATACGCAGTATTTT. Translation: CSAPGLVSTDTQYF.

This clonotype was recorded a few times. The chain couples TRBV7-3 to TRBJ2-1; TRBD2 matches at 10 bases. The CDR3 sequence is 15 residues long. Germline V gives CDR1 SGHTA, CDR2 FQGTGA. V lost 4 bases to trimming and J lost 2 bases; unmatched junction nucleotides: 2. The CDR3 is CASSYSGGPYNEQFF. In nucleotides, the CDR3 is TGTGCCAGCAGCTATAGCGGGGGGCCCTACAATGAGCAGTTCTTC.

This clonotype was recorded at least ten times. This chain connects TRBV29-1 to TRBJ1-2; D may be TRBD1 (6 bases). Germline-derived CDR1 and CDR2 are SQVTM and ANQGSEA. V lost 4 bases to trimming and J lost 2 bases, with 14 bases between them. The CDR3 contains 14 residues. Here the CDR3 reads CSVARDTQNYGYTF. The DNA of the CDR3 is TGCAGCGTTGCCCGGGACACACAAAACTATGGCTACACCTTC.

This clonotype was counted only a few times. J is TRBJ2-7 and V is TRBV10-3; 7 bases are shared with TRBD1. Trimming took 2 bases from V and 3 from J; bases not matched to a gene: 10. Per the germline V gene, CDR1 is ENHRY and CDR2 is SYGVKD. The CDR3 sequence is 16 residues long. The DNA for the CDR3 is TGTGCCATCAGTGAGCAAGGGGGCAGGATTGGCTACGAGCAGTACTTC. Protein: CAISEQGGRIGYEQYF.

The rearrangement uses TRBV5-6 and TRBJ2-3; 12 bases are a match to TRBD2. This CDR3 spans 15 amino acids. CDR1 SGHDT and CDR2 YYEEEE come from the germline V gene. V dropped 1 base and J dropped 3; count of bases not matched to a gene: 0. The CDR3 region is CASSLTSGRTDTQYF. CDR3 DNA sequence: TGTGCCAGCAGCTTGACTAGCGGGAGGACAGATACGCAGTATTTT.

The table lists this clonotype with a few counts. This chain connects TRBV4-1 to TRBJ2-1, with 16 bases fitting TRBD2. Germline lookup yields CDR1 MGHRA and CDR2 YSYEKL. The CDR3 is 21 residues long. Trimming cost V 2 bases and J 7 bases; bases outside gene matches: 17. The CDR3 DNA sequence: TGCGCCAGCAGCCAATGGCCGCCGGGACTAGCGGGGGGGCCTGGGATGAATGAGCAGTTCTTC. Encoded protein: CASSQWPPGLAGGPGMNEQFF.

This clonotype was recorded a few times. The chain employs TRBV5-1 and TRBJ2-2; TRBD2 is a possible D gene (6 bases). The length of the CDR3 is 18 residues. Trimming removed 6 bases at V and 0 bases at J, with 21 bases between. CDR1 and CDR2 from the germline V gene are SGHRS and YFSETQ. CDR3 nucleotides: TGCGCCAGCAAGCCCAAGTCGTTAGGCGGGACGAACACCGGGGAGCTGTTTTTT. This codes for CASKPKSLGGTNTGELFF.

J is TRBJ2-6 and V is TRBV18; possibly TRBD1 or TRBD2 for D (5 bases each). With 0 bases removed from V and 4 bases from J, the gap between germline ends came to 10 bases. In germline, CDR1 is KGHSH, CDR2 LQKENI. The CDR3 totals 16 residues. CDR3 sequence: CASSPPTGAGANVLTF. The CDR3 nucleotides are TGTGCCAGCTCACCACCTACCGGGGCCGGGGCCAACGTCCTGACTTTC.

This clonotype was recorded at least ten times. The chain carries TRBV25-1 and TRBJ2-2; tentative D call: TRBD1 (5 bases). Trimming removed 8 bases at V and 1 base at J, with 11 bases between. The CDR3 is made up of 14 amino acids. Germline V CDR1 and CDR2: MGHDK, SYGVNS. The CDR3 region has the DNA TGTGCCAGCCGCCCTACAGGGAACACCGGGGAGCTGTTTTTT. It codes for CASRPTGNTGELFF.

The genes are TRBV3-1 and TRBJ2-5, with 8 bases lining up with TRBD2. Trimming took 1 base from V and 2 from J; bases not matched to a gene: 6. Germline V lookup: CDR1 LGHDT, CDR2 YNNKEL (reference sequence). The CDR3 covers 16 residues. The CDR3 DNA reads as TGTGCCAGCAGCCAAGGGGCCCGGGGGGGACAAGAGACCCAGTACTTC. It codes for CASSQGARGGQETQYF.

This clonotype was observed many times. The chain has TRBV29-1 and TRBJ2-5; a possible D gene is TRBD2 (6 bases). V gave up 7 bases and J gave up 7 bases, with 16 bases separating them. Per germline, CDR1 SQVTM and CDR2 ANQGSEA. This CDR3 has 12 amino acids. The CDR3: CSAKEGRGTQYF. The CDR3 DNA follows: TGCAGCGCCAAGGAGGGTCGAGGGACCCAGTACTTC.

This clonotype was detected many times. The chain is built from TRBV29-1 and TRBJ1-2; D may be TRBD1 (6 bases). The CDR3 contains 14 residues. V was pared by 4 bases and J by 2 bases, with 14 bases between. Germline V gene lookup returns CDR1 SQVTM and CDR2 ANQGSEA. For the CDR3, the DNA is TGCAGCGTTGTAGTCACAGGGACCAACTATGGCTACACCTTC. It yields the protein CSVVVTGTNYGYTF.

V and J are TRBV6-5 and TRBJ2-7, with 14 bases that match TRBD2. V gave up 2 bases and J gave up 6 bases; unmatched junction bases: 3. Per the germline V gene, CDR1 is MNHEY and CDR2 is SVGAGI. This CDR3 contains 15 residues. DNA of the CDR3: TGTGCCAGCAGTTACACCGGACTAGCGGGAGGCGAGCAGTACTTC. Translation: CASSYTGLAGGEQYF.

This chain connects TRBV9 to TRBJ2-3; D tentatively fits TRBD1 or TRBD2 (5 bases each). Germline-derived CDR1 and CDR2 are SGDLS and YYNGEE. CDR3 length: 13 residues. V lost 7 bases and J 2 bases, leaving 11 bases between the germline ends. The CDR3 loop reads CASCVGVTDTQYF. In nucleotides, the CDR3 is TGTGCCAGCTGTGTGGGGGTCACAGATACGCAGTATTTT.

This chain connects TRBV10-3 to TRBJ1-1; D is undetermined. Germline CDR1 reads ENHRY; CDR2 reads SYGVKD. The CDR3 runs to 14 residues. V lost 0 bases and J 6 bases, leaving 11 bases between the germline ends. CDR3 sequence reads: CAISESERMAEAFF. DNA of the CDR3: TGTGCCATCAGTGAGTCGGAGCGGATGGCTGAAGCTTTCTTT.

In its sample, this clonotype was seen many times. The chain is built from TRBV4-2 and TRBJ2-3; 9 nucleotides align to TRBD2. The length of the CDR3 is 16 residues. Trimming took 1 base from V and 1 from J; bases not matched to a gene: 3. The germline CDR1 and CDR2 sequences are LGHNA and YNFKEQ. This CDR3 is CASSQAPSGGTDTQYF. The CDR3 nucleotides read TGTGCCAGCAGCCAAGCTCCTAGCGGGGGCACAGATACGCAGTATTTT.

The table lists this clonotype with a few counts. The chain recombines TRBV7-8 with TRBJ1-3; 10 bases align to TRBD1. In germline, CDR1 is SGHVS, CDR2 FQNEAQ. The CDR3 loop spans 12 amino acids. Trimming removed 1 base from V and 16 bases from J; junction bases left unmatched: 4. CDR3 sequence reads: CASSLGDRGLYF. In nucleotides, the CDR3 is TGTGCCAGCAGCTTAGGGGACAGGGGACTGTATTTT. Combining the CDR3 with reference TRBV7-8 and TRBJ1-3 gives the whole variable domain GAGVSQSPRYKVAKRGQDVALRCDPISGHVSLFWYQQALGQGPEFLTYFQNEAQLDKSGLPSDRFFAERPEGSVSTLKIQRTQQEDSAVYLCASSLGDRGLYFGEGSWLTVV.

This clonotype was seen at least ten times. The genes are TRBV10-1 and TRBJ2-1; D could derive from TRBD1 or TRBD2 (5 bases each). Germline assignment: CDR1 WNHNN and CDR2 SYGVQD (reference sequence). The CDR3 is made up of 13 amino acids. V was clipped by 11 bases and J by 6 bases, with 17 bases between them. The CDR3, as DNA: TGCGCCTTAAGAAGACCGGGGACCAATGAGCAGTTCTTC. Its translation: CALRRPGTNEQFF.

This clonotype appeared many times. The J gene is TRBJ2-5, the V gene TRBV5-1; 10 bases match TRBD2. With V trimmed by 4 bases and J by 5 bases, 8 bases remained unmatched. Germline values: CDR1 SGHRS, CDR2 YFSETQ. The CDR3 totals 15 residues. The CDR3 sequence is CASSLKRGGRETQYF. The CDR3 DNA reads TGCGCCAGCAGCCTGAAGCGGGGGGGCCGGGAGACCCAGTACTTC.

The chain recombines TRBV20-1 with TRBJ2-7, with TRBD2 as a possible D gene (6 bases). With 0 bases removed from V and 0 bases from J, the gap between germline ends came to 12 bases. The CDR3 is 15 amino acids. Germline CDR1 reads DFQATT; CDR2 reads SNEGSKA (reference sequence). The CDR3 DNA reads TGCAGTGCTAGAGACGCGGGACCCAGCTCCTACGAGCAGTACTTC. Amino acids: CSARDAGPSSYEQYF.

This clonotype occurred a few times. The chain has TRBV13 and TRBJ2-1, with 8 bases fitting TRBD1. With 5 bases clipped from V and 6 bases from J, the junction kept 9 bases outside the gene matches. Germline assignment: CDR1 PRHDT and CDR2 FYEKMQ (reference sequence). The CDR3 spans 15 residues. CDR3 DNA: TGTGCCAGCAGCCCTTTAAGGACAGGGACCAATGAGCAGTTCTTC. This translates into CASSPLRTGTNEQFF.

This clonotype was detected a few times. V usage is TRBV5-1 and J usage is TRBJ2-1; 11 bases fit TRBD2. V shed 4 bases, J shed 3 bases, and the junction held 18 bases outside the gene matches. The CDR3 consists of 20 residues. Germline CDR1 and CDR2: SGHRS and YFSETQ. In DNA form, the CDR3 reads TGCGCCAGCAGCCTCGGCACTACTAGCGGGGGTACTAAACTCTACAATGAGCAGTTCTTC. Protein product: CASSLGTTSGGTKLYNEQFF.

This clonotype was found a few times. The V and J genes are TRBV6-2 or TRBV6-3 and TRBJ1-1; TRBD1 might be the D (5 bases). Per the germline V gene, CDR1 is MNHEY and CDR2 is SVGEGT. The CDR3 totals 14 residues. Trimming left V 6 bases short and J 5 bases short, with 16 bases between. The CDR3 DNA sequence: TGTGCCAGCAGGAGTATGACAGTAGGGACTGAAGCTTTCTTT. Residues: CASRSMTVGTEAFF.

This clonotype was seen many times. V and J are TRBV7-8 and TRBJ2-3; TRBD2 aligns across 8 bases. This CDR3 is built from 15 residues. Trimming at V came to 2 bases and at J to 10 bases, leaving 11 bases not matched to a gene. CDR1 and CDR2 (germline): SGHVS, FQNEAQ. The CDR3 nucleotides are TGTGCCAGCAGCTTACCAGCGGGGGCCCCCCACGCGCAGTATTTT. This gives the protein CASSLPAGAPHAQYF. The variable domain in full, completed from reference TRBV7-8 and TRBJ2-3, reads GAGVSQSPRYKVAKRGQDVALRCDPISGHVSLFWYQQALGQGPEFLTYFQNEAQLDKSGLPSDRFFAERPEGSVSTLKIQRTQQEDSAVYLCASSLPAGAPHAQYFGPGTRLTVL.

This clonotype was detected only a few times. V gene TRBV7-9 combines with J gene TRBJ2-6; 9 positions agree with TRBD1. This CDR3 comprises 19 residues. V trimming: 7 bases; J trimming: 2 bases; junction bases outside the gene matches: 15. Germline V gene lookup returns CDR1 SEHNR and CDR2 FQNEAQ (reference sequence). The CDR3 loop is CASKRGQGWTGTGANVLTF. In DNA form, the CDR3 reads TGTGCCAGCAAGCGGGGACAGGGATGGACTGGGACTGGGGCCAACGTCCTGACTTTC.

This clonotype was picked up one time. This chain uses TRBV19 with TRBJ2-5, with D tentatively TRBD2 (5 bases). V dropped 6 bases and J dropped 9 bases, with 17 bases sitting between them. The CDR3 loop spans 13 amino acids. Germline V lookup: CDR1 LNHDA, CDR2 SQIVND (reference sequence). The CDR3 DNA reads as TGTGCCAGTAGACCCGGACCGGGATATGCCCAGTACTTC. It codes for CASRPGPGYAQYF.

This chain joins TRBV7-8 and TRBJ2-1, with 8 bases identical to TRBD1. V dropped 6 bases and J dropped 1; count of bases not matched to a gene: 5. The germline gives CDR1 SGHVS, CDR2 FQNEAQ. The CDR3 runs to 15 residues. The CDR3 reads CASRGQVLSYNEQFF. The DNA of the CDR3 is TGTGCCAGCAGGGGACAGGTCCTTTCCTACAATGAGCAGTTCTTC.

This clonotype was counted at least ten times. The CDR3: CASSLMDTHTNEQFF. In DNA, the CDR3 is TGCGCCAGCAGCTTAATGGACACACACACCAATGAGCAGTTCTTC. The chain employs TRBV5-1 and TRBJ2-1, with a possible D match to TRBD1 (5 bases). The CDR3 spans 15 residues. Germline-derived CDR1 and CDR2 are SGHRS and YFSETQ. The V gene lost 2 bases and the J gene lost 6 bases, with 15 bases spanning the gap.

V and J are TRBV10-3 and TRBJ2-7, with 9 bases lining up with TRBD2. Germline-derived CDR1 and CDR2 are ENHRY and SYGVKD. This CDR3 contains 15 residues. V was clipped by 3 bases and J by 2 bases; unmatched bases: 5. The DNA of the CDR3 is TGTGCCATCAGTGAAGGTAGCGGGGGAACCTACGAGCAGTACTTC. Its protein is CAISEGSGGTYEQYF.

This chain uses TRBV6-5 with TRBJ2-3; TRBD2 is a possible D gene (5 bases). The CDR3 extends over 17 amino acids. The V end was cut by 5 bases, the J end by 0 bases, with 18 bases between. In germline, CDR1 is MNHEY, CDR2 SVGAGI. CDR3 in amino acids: CASSPPLGSGSTDTQYF. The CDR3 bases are TGTGCCAGCAGTCCCCCCTTGGGGAGCGGAAGCACAGATACGCAGTATTTT.